These 2 T cell receptor beta chains came from one sample sequenced in a study of blood T cell repertoires in COVID-19. Only in-frame clones appear in the TCRdb table, and some are missing; sequencing was by immunoSEQ multiplex PCR. The sample shows 200,000 to 250,000 clones, roughly 85% of them seen only once. The sample was peripheral blood. All receptors come from a man in his fifties with COVID-19, enrolled during active disease.

In its sample, this clone was seen once. The V and J genes are TRBV4-2 and TRBJ1-2; 10 nucleotides agree with TRBD1. Germline V gene sequence: CDR1 LGHNA, CDR2 YNFKEQ. With 3 bases clipped from V and 4 bases from J, the junction kept 5 bases outside the gene matches. The CDR3 runs 15 residues. The CDR3 region has the DNA TGTGCCAGCAGCCAGGCCGGGACAGGGGCCTATGGCTACACCTTC. This translates into CASSQAGTGAYGYTF.

A single count supports this clone. The chain carries TRBV10-3 and TRBJ1-3; D is ambiguous. In germline, CDR1 is ENHRY, CDR2 SYGVKD. The CDR3 length is 15 residues. Deletions cut 0 bases from V and 3 bases from J, with 9 bases between. The CDR3 protein is CAISESYSGGNTIYF. CDR3 nucleotides: TGTGCCATCAGTGAGTCGTACAGCGGTGGAAACACCATATATTTT.